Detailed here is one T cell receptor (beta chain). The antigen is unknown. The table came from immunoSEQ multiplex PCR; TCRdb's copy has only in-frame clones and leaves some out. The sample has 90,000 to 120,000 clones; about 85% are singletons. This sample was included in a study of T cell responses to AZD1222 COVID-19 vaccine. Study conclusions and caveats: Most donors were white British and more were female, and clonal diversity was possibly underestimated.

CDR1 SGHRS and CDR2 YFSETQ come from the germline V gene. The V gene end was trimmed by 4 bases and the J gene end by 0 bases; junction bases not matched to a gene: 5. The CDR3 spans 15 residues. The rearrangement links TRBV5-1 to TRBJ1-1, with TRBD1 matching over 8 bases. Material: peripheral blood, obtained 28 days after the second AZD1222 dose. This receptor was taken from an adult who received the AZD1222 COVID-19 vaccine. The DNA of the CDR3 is TGCGCCAGCAGCCGGGGGACAGGTGTGAACACTGAAGCTTTCTTT. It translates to CASSRGTGVNTEAFF.